The TCR beta chain under discussion was sequenced for a study of blood T cell repertoires in COVID-19. Overall study: T cells, B-cell-depleted T cells, or PBMCs provided the cDNA or gDNA that served as material.

Germline-derived CDR1 and CDR2 are MNHEY and SMNVEV (reference sequence). V was pared by 3 bases and J by 4 bases, with 5 bases of the junction left unmatched. CDR3 size: 14 residues. The table came from immunoSEQ multiplex PCR; TCRdb's copy has only in-frame clones and leaves some out. This sample has almost 200,000 clones; around four fifths occur once, and the top ten carry about 0.95%. This sequence was found in a man in his fifties or sixties with COVID-19, enrolled during active disease. Sequencing was done on a sample of peripheral blood. The chain employs TRBV27 and TRBJ1-2; 7 bases fit TRBD1. The CDR3 region has the DNA TGTGCCAGCAGTTTGAACGGACAGGTCTATGGCTACACCTTC. Translation gives CASSLNGQVYGYTF.